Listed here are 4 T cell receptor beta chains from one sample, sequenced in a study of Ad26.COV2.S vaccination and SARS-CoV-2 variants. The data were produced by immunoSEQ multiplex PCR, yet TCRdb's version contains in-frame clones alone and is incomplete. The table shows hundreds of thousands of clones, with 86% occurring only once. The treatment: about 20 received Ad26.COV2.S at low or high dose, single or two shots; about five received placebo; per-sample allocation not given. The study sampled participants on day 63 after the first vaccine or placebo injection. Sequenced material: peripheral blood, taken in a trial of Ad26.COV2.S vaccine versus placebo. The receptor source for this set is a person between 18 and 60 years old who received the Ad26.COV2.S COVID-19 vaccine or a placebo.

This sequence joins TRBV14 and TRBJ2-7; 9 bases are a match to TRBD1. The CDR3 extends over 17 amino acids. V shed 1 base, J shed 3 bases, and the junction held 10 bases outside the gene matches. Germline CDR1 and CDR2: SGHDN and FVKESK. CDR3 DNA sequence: TGTGCCAGCAGCCAAGCGATTACAGGGGGCGATCACTACGAGCAGTACTTC. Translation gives CASSQAITGGDHYEQYF.

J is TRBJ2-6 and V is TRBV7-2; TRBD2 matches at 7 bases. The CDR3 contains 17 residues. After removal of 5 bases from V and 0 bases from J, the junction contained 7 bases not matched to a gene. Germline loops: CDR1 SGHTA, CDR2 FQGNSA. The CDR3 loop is CASSLSGLLSGANVLTF. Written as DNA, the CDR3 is TGTGCCAGCAGCCTTAGCGGGCTCCTCTCTGGGGCCAACGTCCTGACTTTC.

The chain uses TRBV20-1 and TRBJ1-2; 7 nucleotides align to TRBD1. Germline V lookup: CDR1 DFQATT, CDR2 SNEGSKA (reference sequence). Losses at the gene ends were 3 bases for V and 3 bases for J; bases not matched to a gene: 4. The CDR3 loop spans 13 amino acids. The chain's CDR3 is CSASIGTDYGYTF. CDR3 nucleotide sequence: TGCAGTGCTAGTATCGGGACAGACTATGGCTACACCTTC.

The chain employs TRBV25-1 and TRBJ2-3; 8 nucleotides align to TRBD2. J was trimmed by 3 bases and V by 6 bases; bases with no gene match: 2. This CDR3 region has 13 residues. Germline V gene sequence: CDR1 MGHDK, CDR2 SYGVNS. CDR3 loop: CASSRGGTDTQYF. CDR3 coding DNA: TGTGCCAGCAGCCGCGGGGGGACAGATACGCAGTATTTT.